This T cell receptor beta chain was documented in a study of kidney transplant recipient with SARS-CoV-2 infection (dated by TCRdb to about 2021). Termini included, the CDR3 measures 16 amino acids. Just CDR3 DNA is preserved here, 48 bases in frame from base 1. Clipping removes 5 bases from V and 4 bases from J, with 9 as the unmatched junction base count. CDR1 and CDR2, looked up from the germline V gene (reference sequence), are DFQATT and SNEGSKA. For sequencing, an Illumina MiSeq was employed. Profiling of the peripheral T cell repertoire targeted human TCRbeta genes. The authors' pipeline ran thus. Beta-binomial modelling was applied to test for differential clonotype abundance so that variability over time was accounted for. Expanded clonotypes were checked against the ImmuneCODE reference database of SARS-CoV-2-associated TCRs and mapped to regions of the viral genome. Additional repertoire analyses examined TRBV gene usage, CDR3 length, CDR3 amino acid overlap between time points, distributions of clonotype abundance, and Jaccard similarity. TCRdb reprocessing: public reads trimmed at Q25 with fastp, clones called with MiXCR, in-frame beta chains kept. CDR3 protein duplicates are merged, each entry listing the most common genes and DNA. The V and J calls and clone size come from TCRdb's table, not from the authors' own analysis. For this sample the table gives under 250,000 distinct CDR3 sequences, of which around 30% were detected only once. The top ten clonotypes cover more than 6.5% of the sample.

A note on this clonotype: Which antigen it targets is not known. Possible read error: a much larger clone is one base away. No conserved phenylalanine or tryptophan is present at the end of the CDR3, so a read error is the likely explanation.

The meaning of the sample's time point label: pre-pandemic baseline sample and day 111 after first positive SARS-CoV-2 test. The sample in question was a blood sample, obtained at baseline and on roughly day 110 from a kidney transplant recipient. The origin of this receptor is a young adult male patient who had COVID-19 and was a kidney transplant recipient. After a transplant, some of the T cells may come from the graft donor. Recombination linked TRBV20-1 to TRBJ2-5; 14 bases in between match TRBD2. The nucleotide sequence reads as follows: TGCAGTGCTGATGGACTAGCGGGAGGAGTAGGAGAGACCCAGTACTCC. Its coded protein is CSADGLAGGVGETQYS.